Following are 3 T cell receptor beta chains from one sample sequenced in a study of T cell changes during pregnancy in multiple sclerosis. Using immunoSEQ multiplex PCR, the repertoire was profiled, and TCRdb retains in-frame clones only, with some absent. The top ten hold approximately 5.3% of the sample, which has some 70,000 clones, 75% to 95% seen once. This sample comprised CD8+ T cells from peripheral blood mononuclear cells, obtained before pregnancy. These receptors originate from a female donor with multiple sclerosis, enrolled in a pregnancy study.

For the CDR3, the DNA is TGTGCCACTTGGACAGGCTCGAACACCGGGGAGCTGTTTTTT. Amino acid sequence: CATWTGSNTGELFF. This sequence joins TRBV2 and TRBJ2-2, with 7 bases matching TRBD1. The junction had 5 bases not matched to a gene; V was cut back by 10 bases and J by 0 bases. The CDR3 extends over 14 amino acids. In germline, CDR1 is SNHLY, CDR2 FYNNEI.

This chain links TRBV13 with TRBJ1-5; perhaps TRBD1 as D (5 bases). With 0 bases removed from V and 7 bases from J, the gap between germline ends came to 13 bases. The germline V gene encodes CDR1 PRHDT and CDR2 FYEKMQ (reference sequence). The CDR3 loop spans 15 amino acids. The CDR3 bases are TGTGCCAGCAGCTTAGGCCGCGGGGGAAACCAGCCCCAGCATTTT. Its translation is CASSLGRGGNQPQHF.

The rearrangement uses TRBV13 and TRBJ2-3; weak D call: TRBD2 (5 bases). Germline V gene lookup returns CDR1 PRHDT and CDR2 FYEKMQ (reference sequence). This CDR3 region has 13 residues. The V end lost 5 bases, the J end lost 5 bases, and 11 bases lay between the germline ends. DNA for the CDR3: TGTGCCAGCAGCCCGACGGGGAGAGATACGCAGTATTTT. This translates into CASSPTGRDTQYF.